These 20 T cell receptor beta chains were all obtained from the same sample, sequenced in a study of T cells in localized non-small cell lung cancer. Profiling relied on immunoSEQ multiplex PCR, and the TCRdb table lists in-frame clones only, not all of them. The sample lists over 1,000 clones, roughly 28% occurring once. The specimen comprised lung tumor tissue, sampled before any cancer treatment. The source is a female donor over 55 with stage III squamous cell lung carcinoma.

This clone has just a few counts. This chain joins TRBV30 and TRBJ2-5; D may be TRBD1 or TRBD2 (6 bases each). Trimming left V 0 bases short and J 4 bases short, with 15 bases between. Looked up from germline, CDR1 is GTSNPN and CDR2 is SVGIG (reference sequence). CDR3 length equals 15 residues. CDR3 coding DNA: TGTGCCTGGAGTGTACGGGGGCTATCGCGAGAGACCCAGTACTTC. This gives the protein CAWSVRGLSRETQYF.

The V and J genes are TRBV19 and TRBJ2-2; TRBD2 matches at 15 bases. The V gene end was trimmed by 6 bases and the J gene end by 6 bases; junction bases not matched to a gene: 8. CDR3 size: 17 residues. The germline CDR1 and CDR2 sequences are LNHDA and SQIVND (reference sequence). Here the CDR3 DNA reads TGTGCCAGTAGGAGGACTAGCGGGGGGGAGTCGTCCGGGGAGCTGTTTTTT. This codes for CASRRTSGGESSGELFF.

The V call is TRBV19, the J call TRBJ2-2; 8 bases agree with TRBD1. Germline trimming cut 4 bases from V and 5 bases from J; bases unmatched to any gene: 3. Germline assignment: CDR1 LNHDA and CDR2 SQIVND (reference sequence). The CDR3 is 14 amino acids. The CDR3 spells CASSTGQGTGELFF. In nucleotides, the CDR3 is TGTGCCAGTAGTACCGGACAGGGTACCGGGGAGCTGTTTTTT.

The chain has TRBV28 and TRBJ1-1; possibly TRBD1 for D (5 bases). V was shortened by 3 bases and J by 4 bases, with 12 bases between the two germline ends. The CDR3 contains 14 residues. The germline V gene has CDR1 MDHEN and CDR2 SYDVKM. The CDR3 is CASSLFQGSTEAFF. The CDR3 DNA follows: TGTGCCAGCAGTTTGTTTCAGGGAAGCACTGAAGCTTTCTTT.

This clone occurred a few times. V is TRBV6-8 and J is TRBJ2-7; D is uncertain. Trimming cost V 5 bases and J 3 bases, with 23 bases left between them. The CDR3 runs 17 residues. CDR1 is MNHGY, CDR2 SAAAGT, per germline. Here the CDR3 DNA reads TGTGCCAGCAGTCCCCTCCCCCGACCTGTCACGGACTACGAGCAGTACTTC. Its translation: CASSPLPRPVTDYEQYF.

The rearrangement joins TRBV7-5 to TRBJ2-1; no check of the table's D call, TRBD2, against the DNA was made. TRBV7-5 is tagged as a pseudogene. The CDR3 consists of 15 residues. The CDR3 loop reads CASSLSGGSYNEQFF. CDR3 DNA sequence: TGTGCCAGCAGCCTTAGCGGGGGCAGCTACAATGAGCAGTTCTTC.

In this sample, this clone turned up a few times. The V and J genes are TRBV6-8 and TRBJ1-4; D call uncertain. Germline assignment: CDR1 MNHGY and CDR2 SAAAGT. The CDR3 is 16 amino acids. Between the trimmed V and J ends, which lost 2 bases and 0 bases, there was a span of 10 bases. CDR3 residues: CASSYPETATNEKLFF. The CDR3 coding sequence is TGTGCCAGCAGTTACCCGGAGACGGCAACTAATGAAAAACTGTTTTTT.

The gene calls are TRBV25-1 and TRBJ2-1; no clear D. Germline CDR1 is MGHDK and CDR2 is SYGVNS. The CDR3 covers 14 residues. V lost 4 bases, J lost 3 bases, and 10 bases lay in between. The CDR3 loop reads CASSGTDYYNEQFF. The CDR3 bases are TGTGCCAGCAGTGGTACGGATTACTACAATGAGCAGTTCTTC.

The V and J genes are TRBV14 and TRBJ2-7; TRBD2 aligns across 9 bases. The CDR3 has 16 residues. CDR1 and CDR2 from the germline V gene are SGHDN and FVKESK. After removal of 1 base from V and 1 base from J, the junction contained 5 bases not matched to a gene. The DNA of the CDR3 is TGTGCCAGCAGCCAAGGCGGGGGGGGCAGTTCCTACGAGCAGTACTTC. Its translation: CASSQGGGGSSYEQYF.

This clone was counted between two and nine times. V is TRBV11-3 and J is TRBJ1-4; D is unresolved. Germline lookup yields CDR1 SGHNT and CDR2 YENEEA. CDR3 size: 14 residues. V was trimmed by 2 bases and J by 0 bases, leaving 4 bases between them. The DNA for the CDR3 is TGTGCCAGCAGCTTAACGTCAACTAATGAAAAACTGTTTTTT. This codes for CASSLTSTNEKLFF.

This chain uses TRBV11-3 with TRBJ2-3, with D hard to call. The V and J ends lost 1 base and 0 bases respectively, with 11 bases between them. This CDR3 has 16 residues. From germline, CDR1 is SGHNT and CDR2 YENEEA. The CDR3: CASSLGATPSTDTQYF. The CDR3 coding sequence is TGTGCCAGCAGCTTAGGTGCGACACCGAGCACAGATACGCAGTATTTT.

The chain recombines TRBV9 with TRBJ2-2; D unclear. Trimming left V 4 bases short and J 8 bases short, with 9 bases between. Germline loops: CDR1 SGDLS, CDR2 YYNGEE. This CDR3 comprises 12 residues. CDR3 nucleotide sequence: TGTGCCAGCAGCTCACGACGGGGGGAGCTGTTTTTT. Protein sequence: CASSSRRGELFF.

The rearrangement joins TRBV19 to TRBJ2-1, with D perhaps matching TRBD2 (6 bases). Trimming stripped 4 bases from V and 4 bases from J, with 8 bases between. The CDR3 length is 13 residues. The V gene's germline CDR1 is LNHDA and CDR2 SQIVND (reference sequence). The CDR3 here is CASSSGVYNEQFF. The CDR3 nucleotides read TGTGCCAGTAGTAGCGGGGTTTACAATGAGCAGTTCTTC.

V gene TRBV6-8 combines with J gene TRBJ1-1, with no clear D. V shed 5 bases and J shed 1 base, with 8 bases lying between them. This CDR3 region has 13 residues. The germline gives CDR1 MNHGY, CDR2 SAAAGT. The DNA for the CDR3 is TGTGCCAGCAGTACTCGGGAGAACACTGAAGCTTTCTTT. This sequence encodes CASSTRENTEAFF.

The chain is built from TRBV6-8 and TRBJ1-5; tentatively, D is TRBD1 (6 bases). The ends were cut back, 4 bases at V and 4 bases at J, with 17 bases in the middle. Germline CDR1 is MNHGY and CDR2 is SAAAGT. The CDR3 is 16 amino acids. The CDR3 coding sequence is TGTGCCAGCAGTTCCGGACAGTTTATAGGGAATCAGCCCCAGCATTTT. It specifies CASSSGQFIGNQPQHF.

The chain has TRBV4-1 and TRBJ2-2, with 10 nucleotides matching TRBD1. Germline V lookup: CDR1 MGHRA, CDR2 YSYEKL. This CDR3 has 18 amino acids. J gave up 5 bases and V 0 bases, and 9 bases lay outside the gene matches. The CDR3 region has the DNA TGCGCCAGCAGCCAAGATACCGGGACAGGGGTCATAACCGGGGAGCTGTTTTTT. Protein: CASSQDTGTGVITGELFF.

The chain is built from TRBV6-8 and TRBJ1-4; D not certain. Per the germline V gene, CDR1 is MNHGY and CDR2 is SAAAGT. Between the trimmed V and J ends, which lost 5 bases and 8 bases, there was a span of 18 bases. This CDR3 is built from 15 residues. The CDR3 DNA reads as TGTGCCAGCAGTAACAGACCCAGCCCTAGGGAAAAACTGTTTTTT. Its protein is CASSNRPSPREKLFF.

Only a few counts were recorded for this clone. CDR3 nucleotides: TGTGCCAGCAGCTTATCGGGGGGGGCGGTTGAGCAGTTCTTC. Its protein is CASSLSGGAVEQFF. The chain combines TRBV11-3 with TRBJ2-1; 8 positions match TRBD2. The CDR3 totals 14 residues. Trimming took 2 bases from V and 9 from J; bases not matched to a gene: 6. Germline V lookup: CDR1 SGHNT, CDR2 YENEEA.

This clone was picked up a small number of times. The chain employs TRBV10-2 and TRBJ1-1; TRBD1 is a possible D gene (5 bases). Between the trimmed V and J ends, which lost 0 bases and 5 bases, there was a span of 19 bases. CDR1 is WSHSY and CDR2 is SAAADI in the germline V gene. This CDR3 has 17 residues. Written as DNA, the CDR3 is TGCGCCAGCAGTGAGTCGGCAGGGAGGGGTGGAAGGACTGAAGCTTTCTTT. It codes for CASSESAGRGGRTEAFF.

The rearrangement links TRBV15 to TRBJ1-2; 10 bases are a match to TRBD1. The V and J ends lost 0 bases and 7 bases, in that order; junction bases with no gene match: 14. Per germline, CDR1 LNHNV and CDR2 YYDKDF (reference sequence). The CDR3 covers 18 residues. For the CDR3, the DNA is TGTGCCACCAGCAGAGATATCTTGGCGGGGACAGGGGCCCCTGGCTACACCTTC. This translates into CATSRDILAGTGAPGYTF.